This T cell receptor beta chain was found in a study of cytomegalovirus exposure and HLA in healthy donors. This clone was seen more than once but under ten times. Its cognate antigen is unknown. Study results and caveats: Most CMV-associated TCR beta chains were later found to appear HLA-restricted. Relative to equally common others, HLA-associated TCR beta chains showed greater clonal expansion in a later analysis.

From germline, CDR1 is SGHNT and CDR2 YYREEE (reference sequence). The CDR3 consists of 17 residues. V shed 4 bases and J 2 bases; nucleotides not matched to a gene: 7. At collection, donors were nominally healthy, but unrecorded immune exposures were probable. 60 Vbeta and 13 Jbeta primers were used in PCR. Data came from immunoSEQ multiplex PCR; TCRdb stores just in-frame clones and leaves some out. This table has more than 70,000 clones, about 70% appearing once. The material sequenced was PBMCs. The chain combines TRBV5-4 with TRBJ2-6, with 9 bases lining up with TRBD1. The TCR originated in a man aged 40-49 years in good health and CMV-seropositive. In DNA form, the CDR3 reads TGTGCCAGCAGCCCCCGAACAGGGGGCGCTGGGGCCAACGTCCTGACTTTC. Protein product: CASSPRTGGAGANVLTF.